One and the same sample provided the 16 T cell receptor beta chains below, sequenced in a study of spatial heterogeneity in lung cancer. Study-level findings and limits: For expanded intratumoral alpha and beta TCRs, counts tracked tumor mutation counts.

This sample's time point: sample taken at primary tumor resection. A single record per CDR3 protein comes from TCRdb applying MiXCR to the 5' RACE reads. This sample yields roughly 20,000 distinct CDR3 sequences, of which over 4% are seen a single time; 9.9% belongs to the top ten. Their recognized antigens are unknown. Sequenced material: lung tumor tissue, taken at surgery. Source of these receptors: a male donor with early-stage non-small cell lung cancer.

This clonotype was counted ten times or more. The V call is TRBV6-2 or TRBV6-3, the J call TRBJ1-5, with 8 bases aligning to TRBD1. This CDR3 spans 14 amino acids. Germline loops: CDR1 MNHEY, CDR2 SVGEGT. The trim removed 6 bases at V and 5 bases at J, leaving 6 bases unmatched. The CDR3 reads CASRDGQGHQPQHF. As DNA, the CDR3 is TGTGCCAGCAGAGATGGACAGGGACATCAGCCCCAGCATTTT.

This clonotype was detected ten times or more. This sequence joins TRBV28 and TRBJ2-4; D is ambiguous. The CDR3 sequence is 15 residues long. The V end was cut by 6 bases, the J end by 5 bases, with 17 bases between. The germline V gene encodes CDR1 MDHEN and CDR2 SYDVKM. As DNA, the CDR3 is TGTGCCAGCAGCCCCCGACGGTTAATTGAAAACATTCAGTACTTC. Protein product: CASSPRRLIENIQYF. The variable domain in full, completed from reference TRBV28 and TRBJ2-4, reads DVKVTQSSRYLVKRTGEKVFLECVQDMDHENMFWYRQDPGLGLRLIYFSYDVKMKEKGDIPEGYSVSREKKERFSLILESASTNQTSMYLCASSPRRLIENIQYFGAGTRLSVL.

Sample share makes this clonotype medium-sized (0.01 to 0.1%). The rearrangement links TRBV12-3 or TRBV12-4 to TRBJ1-5; no clear D. CDR3 size: 13 residues. V gave up 6 bases and J gave up 1 base, with 7 bases separating them. The CDR3 region is CASRGISNQPQHF. As DNA, the CDR3 is TGTGCCAGCAGGGGTATAAGCAATCAGCCCCAGCATTTT.

This clonotype was seen repeatedly, ten times or more. This chain links TRBV7-6 with TRBJ2-5, with D perhaps assigned TRBD1 or TRBD2 (6 bases each). V was trimmed by 5 bases and J by 1 base, leaving 8 bases between them. The CDR3 totals 13 residues. The germline V gene encodes CDR1 SGHVS and CDR2 FNYEAQ. Here the CDR3 reads CASSRGRQETQYF. CDR3 nucleotide sequence: TGTGCCAGCAGCCGGGGGCGCCAAGAGACCCAGTACTTC.

In this sample, this clonotype turned up a few times. This sequence joins TRBV12-3 or TRBV12-4 and TRBJ2-5, with a possible D match to TRBD1 (6 bases). This CDR3 is built from 15 residues. The V end was cut by 1 base, the J end by 4 bases, with 13 bases between. CDR3 residues: CASSLEQGEGETQYF. As DNA, the CDR3 is TGTGCCAGCAGTTTAGAACAGGGAGAAGGAGAGACCCAGTACTTC.

This clonotype was seen repeatedly, ten times or more. The rearrangement uses TRBV28 and TRBJ2-7; D may be TRBD2 (6 bases). Trimming cost V 8 bases and J 3 bases, with 11 bases left between them. Germline assignment: CDR1 MDHEN and CDR2 SYDVKM. This CDR3 spans 12 amino acids. The DNA of the CDR3 is TGTGCCAGCGGGGGGAATAGCTACGAGCAGTACTTC. Translated: CASGGNSYEQYF.

Ten or more counts support this clonotype. This sequence joins TRBV9 and TRBJ2-3, with a weak D call TRBD1 (5 bases). The germline V gene has CDR1 SGDLS and CDR2 YYNGEE. The CDR3 is 14 amino acids. V lost 4 bases and J 5 bases, leaving 14 bases between the germline ends. CDR3 loop: CASSSGEQGDTQYF. The CDR3 DNA follows: TGTGCCAGCAGCTCAGGCGAGCAGGGAGATACGCAGTATTTT.

There are many counts of this clonotype. V usage is TRBV7-2 and J usage is TRBJ1-2; 8 bases are a match to TRBD1. With V trimmed by 2 bases and J by 2 bases, 4 bases remained unmatched. The V gene's germline CDR1 is SGHTA and CDR2 FQGNSA. There are 15 residues in the CDR3. The chain's CDR3 is CASSLSRTGNYGYTF. DNA for the CDR3: TGTGCCAGCAGCTTATCGAGGACAGGGAACTATGGCTACACCTTC. Supplemented by reference TRBV7-2 and TRBJ1-2, the full variable domain reads GAGVSQSPSNKVTEKGKDVELRCDPISGHTALYWYRQSLGQGLEFLIYFQGNSAPDKSGLPSDRFSAERTGGSVSTLTIQRTQQEDSAVYLCASSLSRTGNYGYTFGSGTRLTVV.

This clonotype turned up a few times. CDR3 nucleotide sequence: TGTGCCAGCAGCCGCGACAGACAAGAGACCCAGTACTTC. The encoded protein is CASSRDRQETQYF. The V gene is TRBV5-4, the J gene TRBJ2-5, with D tentatively TRBD1 (5 bases). V shed 4 bases and J shed 2 bases, with 9 bases lying between them. The CDR3 is 13 amino acids. Germline V gene sequence: CDR1 SGHNT, CDR2 YYREEE (reference sequence).

This clonotype showed up just a few times. The V and J genes are TRBV27 and TRBJ2-5; 10 positions agree with TRBD2. The CDR3 runs to 14 residues. J gave up 4 bases and V 2 bases, and 1 base lay outside the gene matches. Per germline, CDR1 MNHEY and CDR2 SMNVEV (reference sequence). The CDR3 region has the DNA TGTGCCAGCAGTTTACTAGCGGGAGTAGAGACCCAGTACTTC. Translated: CASSLLAGVETQYF.

This clonotype was seen many times. The chain employs TRBV20-1 and TRBJ2-7; TRBD1 agrees at 7 bases. V lost 6 bases, J lost 7 bases, and 12 bases stayed unmatched. In germline, CDR1 is DFQATT, CDR2 SNEGSKA (reference sequence). This CDR3 contains 13 residues. CDR3 sequence reads: CSAPWTGGREQYF. Here the CDR3 DNA reads TGCAGTGCCCCCTGGACAGGCGGACGGGAGCAGTACTTC.

This clonotype was picked up many times. The chain employs TRBV5-1 and TRBJ2-1; 10 nucleotides line up with TRBD2. This CDR3 is 16 amino acids long. The ends lost 4 bases at V and 8 bases at J; junction bases unmatched: 12. Per the germline V gene, CDR1 is SGHRS and CDR2 is YFSETQ. CDR3 protein: CASSTTGTSVLDEQFF. The CDR3 DNA sequence: TGCGCCAGCAGCACTACCGGGACTAGCGTACTGGATGAGCAGTTCTTC.

This clonotype came up many times. The genes are TRBV12-3 or TRBV12-4 and TRBJ2-2; no clear D. CDR3 length: 13 amino acids. The V end was cut by 6 bases, the J end by 5 bases, with 10 bases between. CDR3 sequence (DNA): TGTGCCAGCAGACTTGTCCCGACCGGGGAGCTGTTTTTT. It yields the protein CASRLVPTGELFF.

This clonotype was observed at least ten times. The chain combines TRBV27 with TRBJ1-6; D is unclear. CDR1 and CDR2 (germline): MNHEY, SMNVEV (reference sequence). Trimming removed 3 bases at V and 6 bases at J, with 9 bases between. This CDR3 is 14 amino acids long. CDR3 nucleotide sequence: TGTGCCAGCAGTTTTAACCCCCCTAATTCACCCCTCCACTTT. Its protein is CASSFNPPNSPLHF.

This clonotype is labeled medium-sized (0.01 to 0.1%). V gene TRBV5-6 combines with J gene TRBJ2-5; 7 bases are shared with TRBD1. This CDR3 has 16 amino acids. Germline values: CDR1 SGHDT, CDR2 YYEEEE. V shed 2 bases and J 4 bases; nucleotides not matched to a gene: 11. CDR3 sequence reads: CASSFRTGSGAETQYF. DNA for the CDR3: TGTGCCAGCAGCTTCAGGACAGGTTCCGGGGCAGAGACCCAGTACTTC. The entire variable domain, with the rest obtained from reference TRBV5-6 and TRBJ2-5, is as follows: DAGVTQSPTHLIKTRGQQVTLRCSPKSGHDTVSWYQQALGQGPQFIFQYYEEEERQRGNFPDRFSGHQFPNYSSELNVNALLLGDSALYLCASSFRTGSGAETQYFGPGTRLLVL.

This clonotype appeared many times. The chain has TRBV10-3 and TRBJ2-7; 7 nucleotides agree with TRBD1. The J segment lost 2 bases and the V segment lost 4 bases, leaving 2 bases of the junction unmatched. Looked up from germline, CDR1 is ENHRY and CDR2 is SYGVKD. The CDR3 consists of 13 residues. CDR3 sequence (DNA): TGTGCCATCAGTGGGGACAGTGCCTACGAGCAGTACTTC. It yields the protein CAISGDSAYEQYF.